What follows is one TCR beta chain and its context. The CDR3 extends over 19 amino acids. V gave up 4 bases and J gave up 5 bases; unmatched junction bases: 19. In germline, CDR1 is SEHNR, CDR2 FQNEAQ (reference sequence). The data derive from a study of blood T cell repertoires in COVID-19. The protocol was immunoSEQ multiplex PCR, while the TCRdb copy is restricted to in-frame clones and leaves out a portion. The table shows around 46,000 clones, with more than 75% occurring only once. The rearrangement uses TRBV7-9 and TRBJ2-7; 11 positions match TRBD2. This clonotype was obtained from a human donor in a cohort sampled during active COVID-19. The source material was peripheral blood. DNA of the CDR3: TGTGCCAGCAGCTCCCTGGCAGGGAAGCTAGCGGGAGGCTCGAACGAGCAGTACTTC. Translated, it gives CASSSLAGKLAGGSNEQYF.